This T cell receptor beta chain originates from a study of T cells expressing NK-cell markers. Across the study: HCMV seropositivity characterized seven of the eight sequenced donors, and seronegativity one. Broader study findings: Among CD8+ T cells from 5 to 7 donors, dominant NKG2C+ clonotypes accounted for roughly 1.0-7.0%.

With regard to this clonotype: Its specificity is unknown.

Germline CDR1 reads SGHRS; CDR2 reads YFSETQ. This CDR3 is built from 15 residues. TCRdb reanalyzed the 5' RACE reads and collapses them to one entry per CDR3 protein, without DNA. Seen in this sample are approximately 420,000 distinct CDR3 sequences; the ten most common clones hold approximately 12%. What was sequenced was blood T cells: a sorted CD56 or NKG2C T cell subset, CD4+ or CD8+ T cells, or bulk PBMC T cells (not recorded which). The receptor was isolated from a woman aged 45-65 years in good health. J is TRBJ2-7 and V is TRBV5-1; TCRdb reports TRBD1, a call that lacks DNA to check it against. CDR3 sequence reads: CASSLGQGASYEQYF.